The source of this TCR beta chain is a study of CD4+ T cells in melanoma. Study-level points and caveats: A reported correlation linked neoantigen-specific CD4+ T cells to CD8+, macrophage and B cell function.

Produced via immunoSEQ multiplex PCR; TCRdb's table is partial and in-frame only. This sample carries about 140,000 clones, about 93% of them seen once, and the ten largest clones take less than 2%. Germline V lookup: CDR1 MNHEY, CDR2 SVGAGI. The ends lost 6 bases at V and 8 bases at J; junction bases unmatched: 10. The CDR3 consists of 15 residues. Of note for this clone: Its specificity is not known.

This chain uses TRBV6-5 with TRBJ2-2; 9 nucleotides align to TRBD2. This sequence originates from a human donor with melanoma. The CDR3 is CASRSSGGLGGELFF. In DNA form, the CDR3 reads TGTGCCAGCAGGTCCAGCGGGGGGTTAGGGGGGGAGCTGTTTTTT.